Reported below is one TCR beta chain. Antigen: not known. The sample is drawn from a study of neurological immune-mediated disorders. Overall study context: The 35 or so multiple sclerosis patients comprised roughly 30 that were relapsing-remitting and 3 that were secondary progressive. The study, taken as a whole, reports: The level of TCR clonal expansion was highest in patients with HTLV-1-associated myelopathy and lowest in multiple sclerosis, where it fell below the level seen in healthy controls.

CDR3 size: 15 residues. Germline-derived CDR1 and CDR2 are LNHDA and SQIVND (reference sequence). The V gene lost 6 bases and the J gene lost 2 bases, with 14 bases spanning the gap. PBMCs stored at -80 C, numbering 2 million, were the origin of the unsorted libraries. 5'RACE employing 10-nucleotide random UMIs yielded the cDNA. Each CDR3 protein is one row after TCRdb ran MiXCR on the 5' RACE reads. The profile covers 60,000 to 85,000 distinct CDR3 sequences, with roughly 5% appearing a single time and 7.4% taken by the ten largest. This clonotype was sampled from a man aged 18 to 29 with multiple sclerosis. The V and J genes are TRBV19 and TRBJ1-3; a possible D gene is TRBD1 (6 bases). The sequencing input was PBMCs. CDR3 loop: CASSTRGGTGNTIYF. CDR3 DNA sequence: TGTGCCAGTAGCACCCGAGGGGGGACTGGAAACACCATATATTTT.